This is a list of T cell receptor beta chains from one sample in a study of blood T cell repertoires in COVID-19. The table came from immunoSEQ multiplex PCR; TCRdb's copy has only in-frame clones and leaves some out. The sample yields fewer than 350,000 clones, more than 75% seen once. Sequenced input: peripheral blood. The receptors come from a woman in her twenties or thirties who had recovered from COVID-19. The CDR3 runs from the conserved cysteine through the conserved F or W. D genes are given only for firm matches. The listing skips clone size in some rows; elsewhere it reads once, few, many or a size class.

j_gene: TRBJ2-2
v_gene: TRBV29-1
d_gene: .
abundance: .
CDR3nt: TGCAGCGCACAGGGTCACACCGGGGAGCTGTTTTTT
CDR3aa: CSAQGHTGELFF

j_gene: TRBJ2-3
v_gene: TRBV10-2
d_gene: TRBD1
abundance: .
CDR3nt: TGCGCCAGCAGTGGTGCAGGACAGGGGACCGATACGCAGTATTTT
CDR3aa: CASSGAGQGTDTQYF

j_gene: TRBJ2-3
v_gene: TRBV19
d_gene: .
abundance: .
CDR3nt: TGTGCCAGTAGTATAGATTCAGGGTTCACAGATACGCAGTATTTT
CDR3aa: CASSIDSGFTDTQYF

j_gene: TRBJ2-3
v_gene: TRBV27
d_gene: .
abundance: .
CDR3nt: TGTGCCAGCAGTCCTGGTACAGGGTATTTGGACGATACGCAGTATTTT
CDR3aa: CASSPGTGYLDDTQYF

j_gene: TRBJ2-1
v_gene: TRBV5-1
d_gene: TRBD2
abundance: .
CDR3nt: TGCGCCAGCAGCTTGGGAGGGCCTACTAGCGGGAGGTACAATGAGCAGTTCTTC
CDR3aa: CASSLGGPTSGRYNEQFF

j_gene: TRBJ2-7
v_gene: TRBV5-4
d_gene: .
abundance: .
CDR3nt: TGTGCCAGCAGCGATACGGGATACGAGCAGTACTTC
CDR3aa: CASSDTGYEQYF

j_gene: TRBJ2-1
v_gene: TRBV11-2
d_gene: .
abundance: .
CDR3nt: TGTGCCAGCAGCTTATCCTTAGCCTCCTACAATGAGCAGTTCTTC
CDR3aa: CASSLSLASYNEQFF

j_gene: TRBJ1-2
v_gene: TRBV10-2
d_gene: TRBD1
abundance: .
CDR3nt: TGCGCCAGCAGTGAAGGGACAGGGACCTATGGCTACACCTTC
CDR3aa: CASSEGTGTYGYTF

j_gene: TRBJ2-3
v_gene: TRBV28
d_gene: .
abundance: once
CDR3nt: TGTGCCAGCAGTCTCAAGGGGGTTGGCACAGATACGCAGTATTTT
CDR3aa: CASSLKGVGTDTQYF

j_gene: TRBJ1-5
v_gene: TRBV19
d_gene: .
abundance: .
CDR3nt: TGTGCCAGTAGTATTCGTGAGGCGGGCAATCAGCCCCAGCATTTT
CDR3aa: CASSIREAGNQPQHF

j_gene: TRBJ2-3
v_gene: TRBV7-2
d_gene: .
abundance: once
CDR3nt: TGTGCCACCTGGGGGCTAGTAGAAGATACGCAGTATTTT
CDR3aa: CATWGLVEDTQYF

j_gene: TRBJ2-1
v_gene: TRBV2
d_gene: TRBD1
abundance: once
CDR3nt: TGTGCCAGCAGACCTGACAGGGGTACGTACAATGAGCAGTTCTTC
CDR3aa: CASRPDRGTYNEQFF

j_gene: TRBJ2-5
v_gene: TRBV5-1
d_gene: TRBD2
abundance: .
CDR3nt: TGCGCCAGCAGTTTCGGGGGGATTCAAGAGACCCAGTACTTC
CDR3aa: CASSFGGIQETQYF

j_gene: TRBJ1-3
v_gene: TRBV6-5
d_gene: .
abundance: .
CDR3nt: TGTGCCAGCAGTTACTCGGCCGGGGACTCTGGAAGCACCATATATTTT
CDR3aa: CASSYSAGDSGSTIYF

j_gene: TRBJ2-1
v_gene: TRBV11-3
d_gene: .
abundance: .
CDR3nt: TGTGCCAGCAGCTTAGCACCCGAGTCCTACAATGAGCAGTTCTTC
CDR3aa: CASSLAPESYNEQFF

j_gene: TRBJ1-2
v_gene: TRBV6-2/TRBV6-3
d_gene: .
abundance: .
CDR3nt: TGTGCCAGCAGTACAACAGGGATCAGCGGTGACTACACCTTC
CDR3aa: CASSTTGISGDYTF

j_gene: TRBJ1-2
v_gene: TRBV4-1
d_gene: .
abundance: .
CDR3nt: TGCGCCAGCAGCCACAACAGGGACCAATATGGCTACACCTTC
CDR3aa: CASSHNRDQYGYTF

j_gene: TRBJ2-5
v_gene: TRBV5-4
d_gene: TRBD2
abundance: .
CDR3nt: TGTGCCAGCAGCCCAGGCGTTAGCGGGACCCAAGAGACCCAGTACTTC
CDR3aa: CASSPGVSGTQETQYF

j_gene: TRBJ1-2
v_gene: TRBV5-4
d_gene: TRBD1
abundance: few
CDR3nt: TGTGCCAGCAGCATGGGACAGGGAAATTCTTTCTATGGCTACACCTTC
CDR3aa: CASSMGQGNSFYGYTF

j_gene: TRBJ2-2
v_gene: TRBV9
d_gene: .
abundance: .
CDR3nt: TGTGCCAGCAGCGTAGGAGGTGGCGCCGGGGAGCTGTTTTTT
CDR3aa: CASSVGGGAGELFF

j_gene: TRBJ2-5
v_gene: TRBV19
d_gene: TRBD2
abundance: .
CDR3nt: TGTGCCAGTAGAGACGTGTTCGGGGGGGGCCAAGAGACCCAGTACTTC
CDR3aa: CASRDVFGGGQETQYF

j_gene: TRBJ1-1
v_gene: TRBV5-1
d_gene: TRBD1
abundance: .
CDR3nt: TGCGCCAGCAGCTCCGAAGGGCAGGGGGCTCGGGGCACTGAAGCTTTCTTT
CDR3aa: CASSSEGQGARGTEAFF

j_gene: TRBJ1-1
v_gene: TRBV11-2
d_gene: TRBD1
abundance: .
CDR3nt: TGTGCCAGCAGCTCAGGACAGGGGGCCCTAAACACTGAAGCTTTCTTT
CDR3aa: CASSSGQGALNTEAFF

j_gene: TRBJ1-4
v_gene: TRBV19
d_gene: .
abundance: .
CDR3nt: TGTGCCAGTAACCACATGACAGGCGGGTCTGAAAAACTGTTTTTT
CDR3aa: CASNHMTGGSEKLFF

j_gene: TRBJ1-2
v_gene: TRBV27
d_gene: TRBD1
abundance: .
CDR3nt: TGTGCCAGCAGTCCTCGGACAGGGGAAGGCTACACCTTC
CDR3aa: CASSPRTGEGYTF

j_gene: TRBJ2-1
v_gene: TRBV11-3
d_gene: TRBD2
abundance: once
CDR3nt: TGTGCCAGCAGCTTATCGACTAGCGGGGGGGCAGTCTTAAATGAGCAGTTCTTC
CDR3aa: CASSLSTSGGAVLNEQFF

j_gene: TRBJ2-1
v_gene: TRBV29-1
d_gene: TRBD2
abundance: once
CDR3nt: TGCAGCGGTGAGCCGGGCGGGAGCGATGAGCAGTTCTTC
CDR3aa: CSGEPGGSDEQFF

j_gene: TRBJ2-1
v_gene: TRBV7-3
d_gene: TRBD2
abundance: once
CDR3nt: TGTGCCAGCAGCTCAGGAGCGGGATTGCTGTCCCCTCGGGAGCAGTTCTTC
CDR3aa: CASSSGAGLLSPREQFF

j_gene: TRBJ1-6
v_gene: TRBV30
d_gene: TRBD1
abundance: .
CDR3nt: TGTGCCTGGAGTCCAGGACAGGGATCTCCCCTCCACTTT
CDR3aa: CAWSPGQGSPLHF

j_gene: TRBJ2-7
v_gene: TRBV29-1
d_gene: .
abundance: .
CDR3nt: TGCAGCGCCCGGGACAATTCCTACGAGCAGTACTTC
CDR3aa: CSARDNSYEQYF

j_gene: TRBJ2-3
v_gene: TRBV7-9
d_gene: .
abundance: .
CDR3nt: TGTGCCAGCAGCCCCCGCGACACCGATACGCAGTATTTT
CDR3aa: CASSPRDTDTQYF

j_gene: TRBJ2-2
v_gene: TRBV10-3
d_gene: TRBD1
abundance: .
CDR3nt: TGTGCCACCCTACAGGGGGACACCGGGGAGCTGTTTTTT
CDR3aa: CATLQGDTGELFF

j_gene: TRBJ1-2
v_gene: TRBV11-2
d_gene: TRBD1
abundance: .
CDR3nt: TGTGCCAGCAGCCCTAGTACAGGGGACGTTGGCTACACCTTC
CDR3aa: CASSPSTGDVGYTF

j_gene: TRBJ2-1
v_gene: TRBV24-1
d_gene: TRBD2
abundance: .
CDR3nt: TGTGCCACCAGTGAACCGACTAGCGGGAGGGCCACCCTTTTCTTC
CDR3aa: CATSEPTSGRATLFF

j_gene: TRBJ2-1
v_gene: TRBV3-1/TRBV3-2
d_gene: .
abundance: .
CDR3nt: TGTGCCAGCAGCCAAGAAAGGGGCAAGTTCTTC
CDR3aa: CASSQERGKFF

j_gene: TRBJ1-6
v_gene: TRBV9
d_gene: .
abundance: .
CDR3nt: TGTGCCAGCAGCGTAGTGGACACCAATTCACCCCTCCACTTT
CDR3aa: CASSVVDTNSPLHF

j_gene: TRBJ2-4
v_gene: TRBV3-1/TRBV3-2
d_gene: .
abundance: .
CDR3nt: TGTGCCAGCAGCCAGCGGGGGCGCGGGGACATTCAGTACTTC
CDR3aa: CASSQRGRGDIQYF